Following are 31 T cell receptor beta chains from one sample sequenced in a study of technical replicates of blood from several donors. This table comes from immunoSEQ multiplex PCR, and its TCRdb copy is limited to in-frame clones, with some not included. The sample lists fewer than 110,000 clones, 96% occurring once. The sequenced sample consisted of T cells isolated from PBMCs. The receptor set was obtained from a human donor in good health.

The CDR3 coding sequence is TGTGCCAGCAGCACCCGGACAGGGGCCAACGTCCTGACTTTC. It encodes CASSTRTGANVLTF. This chain connects TRBV5-6 to TRBJ2-6; tentative D call: TRBD1 (5 bases). There are 14 residues in the CDR3. CDR1 is SGHDT, CDR2 YYEEEE, per germline. The V gene lost 4 bases and the J gene lost 4 bases, with 9 bases spanning the gap.

CDR3 loop: CASSEIVSVGTGTILDPSEQYF. In DNA, the CDR3 is TGCGCCAGCAGTGAGATCGTCTCTGTGGGGACAGGTACCATCCTGGACCCCTCCGAGCAGTACTTC. The chain joins TRBV10-2 to TRBJ2-7, with 8 bases identical to TRBD1. The trim removed 2 bases at V and 6 bases at J, leaving 30 bases unmatched. The CDR3 loop spans 22 amino acids. Germline CDR1 reads WSHSY; CDR2 reads SAAADI.

This sequence joins TRBV28 and TRBJ2-1; D may be TRBD2 (6 bases). The CDR3 spans 12 residues. Trimming took off 8 bases at V and 7 bases at J, with 12 bases between the two ends. The V gene's germline CDR1 is MDHEN and CDR2 SYDVKM. Here the CDR3 DNA reads TGTGCCAGCCAGGGACTGGCAAATGAGCAGTTCTTC. Protein product: CASQGLANEQFF.

The V call is TRBV5-1, the J call TRBJ2-5; 10 bases map to TRBD2. V lost 4 bases, J lost 5 bases, and 2 bases stayed unmatched. The CDR3 sequence is 13 residues long. Germline V CDR1 and CDR2: SGHRS, YFSETQ. CDR3 bases: TGCGCCAGCAGCCCGGGACTAGCGGAGACCCAGTACTTC. Its translation: CASSPGLAETQYF. Supplemented by reference TRBV5-1 and TRBJ2-5, the full variable domain reads KAGVTQTPRYLIKTRGQQVTLSCSPISGHRSVSWYQQTPGQGLQFLFEYFSETQRNKGNFPGRFSGRQFSNSRSEMNVSTLELGDSALYLCASSPGLAETQYFGPGTRLLVL.

The gene calls are TRBV4-1 and TRBJ2-7, with D possibly matching TRBD2 (6 bases). V was cut by 7 bases and J by 4 bases, with 23 bases left in between. The CDR3 runs to 16 residues. Germline values: CDR1 MGHRA, CDR2 YSYEKL. CDR3 sequence (DNA): TGCGCCAGCACCCCCGGGACTGGGCCCCTCCTATACGAGCAGTACTTC. Translated: CASTPGTGPLLYEQYF.

The V gene is TRBV5-1, the J gene TRBJ2-7; TRBD2 is a possible D gene (5 bases). From germline, CDR1 is SGHRS and CDR2 YFSETQ. The length of the CDR3 is 14 residues. Trimming left V 3 bases short and J 2 bases short, with 12 bases between. The CDR3 here is CASSSRGTAYEQYF. Here the CDR3 DNA reads TGCGCCAGCAGCTCACGGGGAACCGCCTACGAGCAGTACTTC. Combining the CDR3 with reference TRBV5-1 and TRBJ2-7 gives the whole variable domain KAGVTQTPRYLIKTRGQQVTLSCSPISGHRSVSWYQQTPGQGLQFLFEYFSETQRNKGNFPGRFSGRQFSNSRSEMNVSTLELGDSALYLCASSSRGTAYEQYFGPGTRLTVT.

The V gene is TRBV6-1, the J gene TRBJ2-7; D may be TRBD2 (5 bases). This CDR3 contains 13 residues. V was trimmed by 6 bases and J by 3 bases, leaving 12 bases between them. Germline CDR1 MNHNS, CDR2 SASEGT. DNA of the CDR3: TGTGCCAGCAGAAGGACTGAAAGCTACGAGCAGTACTTC. Protein: CASRRTESYEQYF.

The chain uses TRBV30 and TRBJ2-1; maybe TRBD2 (5 bases). The germline V and J ends were trimmed by 7 bases and 6 bases, with 19 bases remaining between them. The CDR3 is 14 amino acids. CDR1 and CDR2 (germline): GTSNPN, SVGIG (reference sequence). CDR3 protein: CAFNSLLAGNEQFF. DNA for the CDR3: TGTGCCTTTAATAGTCTGCTAGCTGGCAATGAGCAGTTCTTC.

The chain links TRBV27 to TRBJ2-5; 7 bases line up with TRBD2. Germline-derived CDR1 and CDR2 are MNHEY and SMNVEV (reference sequence). The length of the CDR3 is 15 residues. V shed 0 bases and J 4 bases; nucleotides not matched to a gene: 5. As DNA, the CDR3 is TGTGCCAGCAGTTTATCTGGACTAGGAGGAGAGACCCAGTACTTC. Translating gives CASSLSGLGGETQYF.

The chain links TRBV7-2 to TRBJ2-1, with D possibly TRBD1 on 5 matching bases. V lost 2 bases and J 1 base, leaving 9 bases between the germline ends. Germline V gene sequence: CDR1 SGHTA, CDR2 FQGNSA. This CDR3 is built from 15 residues. CDR3 sequence (DNA): TGTGCCAGCAGCTTATGGGGCGAATCCTACAATGAGCAGTTCTTC. Its translation: CASSLWGESYNEQFF.

The V call is TRBV6-1, the J call TRBJ1-2; 9 nucleotides agree with TRBD1. The CDR3 spans 16 residues. The V gene end was trimmed by 2 bases and the J gene end by 0 bases; junction bases not matched to a gene: 4. The germline V gene has CDR1 MNHNS and CDR2 SASEGT. CDR3 sequence reads: CASSEQQGASNYGYTF. DNA of the CDR3: TGTGCCAGCAGTGAACAACAGGGGGCGTCTAACTATGGCTACACCTTC.

The V and J genes are TRBV18 and TRBJ1-5, with 7 positions matching TRBD1. The CDR3 totals 16 residues. CDR1 and CDR2 (germline): KGHSH, LQKENI. Trimming removed 1 base from V and 2 bases from J; junction bases left unmatched: 5. DNA for the CDR3: TGTGCCAGCTCACCACGGATCCAGGGGGGCAATCAGCCCCAGCATTTT. Its protein product is CASSPRIQGGNQPQHF.

CDR3 in amino acids: CASRFSPQLYEQYF. Written as DNA, the CDR3 is TGTGCCAGCAGGTTTAGCCCCCAACTCTACGAGCAGTACTTC. The rearrangement joins TRBV28 to TRBJ2-7; D remains unclear. Germline V gives CDR1 MDHEN, CDR2 SYDVKM. The V end lost 6 bases, the J end lost 3 bases, and 15 bases lay between the germline ends. This CDR3 contains 14 residues.

The CDR3 region has the DNA TGTGCCAGCAGCAACTCCCGCTCTGGGGCCAACGTCCTGACTTTC. It encodes CASSNSRSGANVLTF. The J gene is TRBJ2-6, the V gene TRBV7-6; D ambiguous. The CDR3 consists of 15 residues. Germline V gene data show CDR1 as SGHVS and CDR2 as FNYEAQ. V gave up 5 bases and J gave up 0 bases, with 8 bases separating them.

The CDR3 nucleotides are TGTGCCAGCAGCCTCGACAGGGGGCGAGAAAATTCACCCCTCCACTTT. Its translation is CASSLDRGRENSPLHF. The chain links TRBV7-3 to TRBJ1-6; 10 bases align to TRBD1. Trimming took 5 bases from V and 7 from J; bases not matched to a gene: 8. Germline V gene lookup returns CDR1 SGHTA and CDR2 FQGTGA. The length of the CDR3 is 16 residues.

This chain joins TRBV20-1 and TRBJ1-4; TRBD1 aligns across 8 bases. The J segment lost 12 bases and the V segment lost 6 bases, leaving 6 bases of the junction unmatched. Germline V CDR1 and CDR2: DFQATT, SNEGSKA (reference sequence). The CDR3 is 11 residues long. In DNA form, the CDR3 reads TGCAGTGCAGAGGACAGGGATCAACTGTTTTTT. Its protein product is CSAEDRDQLFF.

The sample holds one count of this clone. The rearrangement uses TRBV4-2 and TRBJ2-3, with 10 positions matching TRBD2. The V segment lost 0 bases and the J segment 6 bases; nucleotides outside the gene matches: 9. Germline V gene data show CDR1 as LGHNA and CDR2 as YNFKEQ. This CDR3 spans 17 amino acids. The CDR3 region is CASSQDGVLAGDDTQYF. The CDR3 nucleotides are TGTGCCAGCAGCCAAGATGGAGTGCTAGCGGGGGACGATACGCAGTATTTT.

The chain uses TRBV2 and TRBJ2-6, with a possible D match to TRBD1 (5 bases). V was cut by 4 bases and J by 1 base, with 11 bases left in between. In germline, CDR1 is SNHLY, CDR2 FYNNEI. The CDR3 length is 16 residues. The CDR3 coding sequence is TGTGCCAGCAGTGTGATAGGGGTATCTGGGGCCAACGTCCTGACTTTC. This gives the protein CASSVIGVSGANVLTF.

This rearrangement joins TRBV5-1 to TRBJ2-1; D may be TRBD2 (6 bases). From germline, CDR1 is SGHRS and CDR2 YFSETQ. The V gene lost 2 bases and the J gene lost 5 bases, with 8 bases spanning the gap. The CDR3 runs 13 residues. CDR3 loop: CASSFIADNEQFF. CDR3 nucleotide sequence: TGCGCCAGCAGCTTCATAGCGGACAATGAGCAGTTCTTC.

V is TRBV28 and J is TRBJ2-7; D might be TRBD1 (6 bases). The CDR3 loop spans 17 amino acids. Germline CDR1 reads MDHEN; CDR2 reads SYDVKM. The ends were cut back, 2 bases at V and 4 bases at J, with 21 bases in the middle. The CDR3 sequence: CASSLGSWTEGGYEQYF. Here the CDR3 DNA reads TGTGCCAGCAGTTTAGGGTCGTGGACGGAAGGGGGATACGAGCAGTACTTC.

The chain carries TRBV15 and TRBJ1-5, with D tentatively TRBD1 (5 bases). Germline V gives CDR1 LNHNV, CDR2 YYDKDF (reference sequence). V was pared by 1 base and J by 0 bases, with 7 bases between. The CDR3 spans 15 residues. DNA of the CDR3: TGTGCCACCAGCAGAGTCGGGGGTAGCAATCAGCCCCAGCATTTT. It codes for CATSRVGGSNQPQHF.

The V and J genes are TRBV6-5 and TRBJ1-1; D not certain. Germline CDR1 reads MNHEY; CDR2 reads SVGAGI. The germline V and J ends were trimmed by 3 bases and 0 bases, with 5 bases remaining between them. There are 13 residues in the CDR3. This CDR3 is CASSYSMNTEAFF. In DNA, the CDR3 is TGTGCCAGCAGTTATTCTATGAACACTGAAGCTTTCTTT.

This chain links TRBV10-2 with TRBJ2-7; tentative D call: TRBD1 (5 bases). This CDR3 region has 15 residues. Germline CDR1 WSHSY, CDR2 SAAADI. The V end was cut by 6 bases, the J end by 2 bases, with 17 bases between. CDR3 DNA sequence: TGCGCCAGCAGACGACAGCTTGCTCCTACCTACGAGCAGTACTTC. This translates into CASRRQLAPTYEQYF.

This chain joins TRBV7-9 and TRBJ1-2, with D tentatively TRBD1 (5 bases). Germline assignment: CDR1 SEHNR and CDR2 FQNEAQ (reference sequence). The CDR3 spans 16 residues. The V end was cut by 5 bases, the J end by 8 bases, with 24 bases between. The CDR3 sequence: CASSAAGDQREVGYTF. CDR3 sequence (DNA): TGTGCCAGCAGCGCTGCGGGGGATCAGAGGGAAGTCGGCTACACCTTC.

The rearrangement uses TRBV7-9 and TRBJ2-2; D remains ambiguous. Per germline, CDR1 SEHNR and CDR2 FQNEAQ (reference sequence). There are 12 residues in the CDR3. V was cut by 6 bases and J by 5 bases, with 7 bases left in between. CDR3 nucleotide sequence: TGTGCCAGCAGAATCGGGACCGGGGAGCTGTTTTTT. Translation: CASRIGTGELFF.

The chain combines TRBV5-1 with TRBJ1-1, with 7 bases that match TRBD1. There are 13 residues in the CDR3. Germline V gene sequence: CDR1 SGHRS, CDR2 YFSETQ. V was pared by 3 bases and J by 1 base, with 0 bases of the junction left unmatched. This CDR3 is CASSWDRNTEAFF. The CDR3 DNA is TGCGCCAGCAGCTGGGACAGGAACACTGAAGCTTTCTTT.

This clone was picked up a small number of times. This rearrangement joins TRBV5-4 to TRBJ2-7; 9 nucleotides match TRBD1. V lost 4 bases to trimming and J lost 3 bases; unmatched junction nucleotides: 8. The germline CDR1 and CDR2 sequences are SGHNT and YYREEE (reference sequence). This CDR3 spans 15 amino acids. CDR3 bases: TGTGCCAGCAGCGAACCGGGACAGGGCTACTACGAGCAGTACTTC. As protein: CASSEPGQGYYEQYF.

The rearrangement links TRBV4-1 to TRBJ2-2, with 11 bases lining up with TRBD2. The length of the CDR3 is 17 residues. Germline CDR1 MGHRA, CDR2 YSYEKL. The V and J ends lost 4 bases and 2 bases, in that order; junction bases with no gene match: 6. Here the CDR3 DNA reads TGCGCCAGCAGCCCTGGTAGCGGGAGGGTTAACACCGGGGAGCTGTTTTTT. As protein: CASSPGSGRVNTGELFF.

J is TRBJ2-5 and V is TRBV5-1; TRBD1 aligns across 8 bases. This CDR3 comprises 14 residues. In germline, CDR1 is SGHRS, CDR2 YFSETQ. After removal of 4 bases from V and 4 bases from J, the junction contained 6 bases not matched to a gene. The CDR3 is CASSHGQGGETQYF. CDR3 DNA: TGCGCCAGCAGCCACGGACAGGGCGGAGAGACCCAGTACTTC.

CDR3 DNA: TGCAGCGTGCAGGGGGAAGATTTGGGCTACACCTTC. It specifies CSVQGEDLGYTF. This chain connects TRBV29-1 to TRBJ1-2; TRBD1 matches at 7 bases. The CDR3 consists of 12 residues. In germline, CDR1 is SQVTM, CDR2 ANQGSEA. Trimming took 6 bases from V and 8 from J; bases not matched to a gene: 9.

The chain has TRBV7-9 and TRBJ2-1; 9 bases fit TRBD2. The V and J ends lost 4 bases and 6 bases, in that order; junction bases with no gene match: 10. Germline V gene sequence: CDR1 SEHNR, CDR2 FQNEAQ (reference sequence). The CDR3 contains 16 residues. This CDR3 reads CASSSIPGLALNEQFF. The CDR3 DNA reads TGTGCCAGCAGCTCCATCCCGGGACTAGCTCTCAATGAGCAGTTCTTC.